This T cell receptor beta chain appears in the sequencing data of a study of regulatory T cells in long-lasting Graves disease. Time point meaning: persistent/refractory GD, antithyroid drugs over 5 years with positive TRAb. With RNA extracted from PBMCs as input, the TCR library was made. According to the study, TCR beta libraries were built with iRepertoire HTBI primers and CDR3-region Arm-PCR. MiXCR, applied by TCRdb to the multiplex PCR reads, yields one record per CDR3 protein. The table records approximately 360,000 distinct CDR3 sequences, roughly 25% of them present only once. Per the germline V gene, CDR1 is MNHEY and CDR2 is SVGEGT. The CDR3 length is 14 residues. The ends lost 6 bases at V and 10 bases at J; junction bases unmatched: 12.

V gene TRBV6-2 or TRBV6-3 combines with J gene TRBJ1-1; the match to TRBD1 covers 9 bases. The clonotype originates from a woman aged 35 to 49 with Graves disease. The specimen comprised peripheral blood mononuclear cells (PBMCs), sampled when the disease was refractory, from a patient treated with antithyroid drugs. The CDR3 DNA sequence: TGTGCCAGCAGCACCGGGACAGGGATCTCGAGAGCTTTCTTT. Translated, it gives CASSTGTGISRAFF.